The rows below give T cell receptor beta chains drawn from one sample of a study of CD8+ T cells in alopecia areata. Assay used: immunoSEQ multiplex PCR; TCRdb lists only in-frame clones, some missing. The repertoire holds approximately 140,000 clones, with roughly 50% as singletons. What was sequenced was CD4+ T cells sorted from blood. The receptors derive from a human donor with alopecia areata. Both conserved end residues are part of each CDR3. D genes are given only for firm matches. Clone size appears in some rows only: once, few, many, or a class for an expanded clone.

>TRBV29-1|.|TRBD1|TRBJ2-5|11
CSVRDRETQYF
TGCAGCGTTCGGGACAGAGAGACCCAGTACTTC
>TRBV14|.|.|TRBJ2-1|13
CASSQVLSHEQFF
TGTGCCAGCAGCCAAGTTTTGAGCCATGAGCAGTTCTTC
>TRBV5-1|.|TRBD2|TRBJ2-1|15
CASSLLAGSYNEQFF
TGCGCCAGCAGCTTGCTAGCGGGATCCTACAATGAGCAGTTCTTC
>TRBV11-2|.|TRBD1|TRBJ2-4|15
CASSEGRGQGGIQYF
TGTGCCAGCAGCGAGGGTCGGGGACAGGGCGGCATTCAGTACTTC
>TRBV18|.|TRBD2|TRBJ2-7|18
CASSGLAGTLGSSYEQYF
TGTGCCAGCTCAGGCCTAGCGGGTACATTGGGTAGCTCCTACGAGCAGTACTTC
>TRBV27|few|TRBD2|TRBJ2-7|15
CASRKLAGGPYEQYF
TGTGCCAGCAGGAAACTAGCGGGAGGCCCCTACGAGCAGTACTTC
>TRBV6-5|few|.|TRBJ2-5|15
CASRRRRNSQETQYF
TGTGCCAGCAGAAGAAGACGGAATAGCCAAGAGACCCAGTACTTC
>TRBV30|.|.|TRBJ2-5|15
CAWSVLGQRQETQYF
TGTGCCTGGAGTGTATTAGGACAGCGGCAAGAGACCCAGTACTTC
>TRBV6-5|few|.|TRBJ2-5|13
CASTPFLQETQYF
TGTGCCAGCACCCCGTTTCTCCAAGAGACCCAGTACTTC
>TRBV29-1|.|.|TRBJ1-5|14
CSVGGEYSNQPQHF
TGCAGCGTGGGGGGGGAATATAGCAATCAGCCCCAGCATTTT
>TRBV27|.|.|TRBJ1-1|13
CASSLRENTEAFF
TGTGCCAGCAGTTTGCGCGAGAACACTGAAGCTTTCTTT
>TRBV28|.|TRBD2|TRBJ2-2|15
CASSLLTSGTGELFF
TGTGCCAGCAGTTTATTAACTAGCGGGACTGGGGAGCTGTTTTTT
>TRBV28|.|.|TRBJ2-2|14
CASSLFLNTGELFF
TGTGCCAGCAGTTTATTCCTGAACACCGGGGAGCTGTTTTTT
>TRBV7-2|.|TRBD1|TRBJ2-5|15
CASSPRQGRGETQYF
TGTGCCAGCAGCCCACGACAGGGGAGAGGAGAGACCCAGTACTTC
>TRBV4-1|.|TRBD2|TRBJ2-7|16
CASSQAGGSPAREQYF
TGCGCCAGCAGCCAAGCGGGCGGGAGCCCCGCTCGGGAGCAGTACTTC
>TRBV28|few|.|TRBJ2-1|11
CASSPYNEQFF
TGTGCCAGCAGTCCCTACAATGAGCAGTTCTTC
>TRBV23-1|once|TRBD1|TRBJ1-2|15
CASSQPPTGGGGYTF
TGCGCCAGCAGTCAACCTCCGACAGGGGGAGGGGGCTACACCTTC
>TRBV7-9|few|.|TRBJ2-3|13
CASTLPPVNTQYF
TGTGCCAGCACCCTACCCCCTGTGAATACGCAGTATTTT
>TRBV5-1|.|.|TRBJ2-3|12
CASMSGTDTQYF
TGCGCCAGCATGAGCGGCACAGATACGCAGTATTTT
>TRBV12-5|.|TRBD2|TRBJ2-3|17
CASGFSRTSGTADTQYF
TGTGCTAGTGGTTTCTCCAGGACTAGCGGGACGGCAGATACGCAGTATTTT
>TRBV5-1|.|TRBD2|TRBJ2-7|14
CASSVTSGSYEQYF
TGCGCCAGCAGCGTTACTAGCGGATCCTACGAGCAGTACTTC
>TRBV7-9|few|.|TRBJ2-1|15
CASSLTASTMSEQFF
TGTGCCAGCAGCTTGACAGCGTCTACAATGAGTGAGCAGTTCTTC
>TRBV29-1|.|.|TRBJ2-3|14
CSVRRVLSTDTQYF
TGCAGCGTGCGAAGGGTACTCAGCACAGATACGCAGTATTTT
>TRBV29-1|few|.|TRBJ2-5|13
CSVVGAHQETQYF
TGCAGCGTTGTGGGGGCTCACCAAGAGACCCAGTACTTC
>TRBV2|few|.|TRBJ2-5|11
CASSELWTQYF
TGTGCCAGCAGTGAACTCTGGACCCAGTACTTC
>TRBV15|.|TRBD2|TRBJ2-1|15
CATSKAGLAGGEQFF
TGTGCCACCAGCAAGGCAGGACTAGCGGGAGGGGAGCAGTTCTTC
>TRBV7-9|.|.|TRBJ1-5|13
CASSFGPNQPQHF
TGTGCCAGCAGCTTTGGTCCTAATCAGCCCCAGCATTTT
>TRBV27|few|.|TRBJ1-2|19
CASSLSYGATWGWNYGYTF
TGTGCCAGCAGTCTCTCGTATGGGGCGACCTGGGGATGGAACTATGGCTACACCTTC
>TRBV5-1|.|.|TRBJ2-7|15
CASSPSGRFSYEQYF
TGCGCCAGCAGCCCCAGCGGGCGCTTCTCCTACGAGCAGTACTTC
>TRBV7-3|.|.|TRBJ2-7|15
CASSLRSGVNYEQYF
TGTGCCAGCAGCTTAAGATCAGGGGTGAACTACGAGCAGTACTTC
>TRBV5-1|.|TRBD1|TRBJ2-5|15
CASSLAGQGGETQYF
TGCGCCAGCAGCTTGGCGGGACAGGGAGGTGAGACCCAGTACTTC
>TRBV11-2|.|.|TRBJ1-4|14
CASSKGRGNEKLFF
TGTGCCAGCAGCAAAGGGCGGGGAAATGAAAAACTGTTTTTT
>TRBV29-1|.|.|TRBJ1-1|13
CSVRAGMNTEAFF
TGCAGCGTTAGGGCAGGTATGAACACTGAAGCTTTCTTT
>TRBV15|few|TRBD1|TRBJ1-5|16
CATSTALRDRAQPQHF
TGTGCCACCAGCACAGCTCTCCGGGACAGGGCTCAGCCCCAGCATTTT
>TRBV28|.|.|TRBJ1-4|15
CASSYRRVVSEKLFF
TGTGCCAGCAGTTACCGCAGGGTAGTGAGTGAAAAACTGTTTTTT
>TRBV4-1|few|.|TRBJ2-2|12
CASSLNTGELFF
TGCGCCAGCAGCCTAAACACCGGGGAGCTGTTTTTT
>TRBV29-1|.|.|TRBJ2-5|10
CSALKETQYF
TGCAGCGCTCTTAAAGAGACCCAGTACTTC
>TRBV2|.|TRBD2|TRBJ2-7|14
CASKFGGSLLEQYF
TGTGCCAGCAAGTTCGGCGGGAGTCTATTAGAGCAGTACTTC
>TRBV28|.|TRBD1|TRBJ2-5|13
CASRRTGEETQYF
TGTGCCAGCAGACGGACAGGGGAAGAGACCCAGTACTTC
>TRBV6-5|.|TRBD2|TRBJ2-7|16
CASSYTLAGSSYEQYF
TGTGCCAGCAGTTACACCCTAGCGGGAAGCTCCTACGAGCAGTACTTC
>TRBV28|.|.|TRBJ2-1|12
CASSLLGNEQFF
TGTGCCAGCAGTCTCCTGGGCAATGAGCAGTTCTTC
>TRBV25-1|.|TRBD2|TRBJ2-2|15
CASASSGSWTGELFF
TGTGCCAGCGCTTCTAGCGGGAGTTGGACCGGGGAGCTGTTTTTT
>TRBV7-8|.|TRBD1|TRBJ2-1|13
CASSPGGTGEQFF
TGTGCCAGCAGCCCAGGGGGGACAGGGGAGCAGTTCTTC
>TRBV30|few|.|TRBJ2-7|16
CAWSVMPAKRAYEQYF
TGTGCCTGGAGTGTAATGCCTGCCAAGCGGGCGTACGAGCAGTACTTC
>TRBV5-1|few|TRBD1|TRBJ2-7|13
CASSRGTADEQYF
TGCGCCAGCAGCCGAGGGACAGCCGACGAGCAGTACTTC
>TRBV5-6|few|.|TRBJ2-2|14
CASSWAADTGELFF
TGTGCCAGCAGCTGGGCAGCGGACACCGGGGAGCTGTTTTTT
>TRBV29-1|.|TRBD1|TRBJ1-1|14
CSVGYRGLNTEAFF
TGCAGCGTTGGCTACAGGGGGCTGAACACTGAAGCTTTCTTT
>TRBV11-2|few|TRBD2|TRBJ2-1|18
CASRRGLAGGPGDNEQFF
TGTGCCAGCAGACGAGGACTAGCGGGAGGGCCGGGTGACAATGAGCAGTTCTTC
>TRBV5-1|.|.|TRBJ2-3|15
CASSLDGRSTDTQYF
TGCGCCAGCAGCTTGGATGGCAGAAGCACAGATACGCAGTATTTT
>TRBV5-1|few|.|TRBJ2-7|12
CASSLDGGEQYF
TGCGCCAGCAGCTTGGATGGGGGCGAGCAGTACTTC
>TRBV30|.|.|TRBJ2-7|14
CAWSVPGGSYEQYF
TGTGCCTGGAGTGTCCCCGGGGGCTCCTACGAGCAGTACTTC
>TRBV5-6|.|TRBD2|TRBJ2-1|15
CASSLALAGGEEQFF
TGTGCCAGCAGCTTGGCCCTAGCGGGAGGTGAGGAGCAGTTCTTC
>TRBV9|.|.|TRBJ2-7|17
CASSVDRDTGSPYEQYF
TGTGCCAGCAGCGTAGATCGCGATACAGGGTCCCCCTACGAGCAGTACTTC
>TRBV29-1|few|.|TRBJ1-2|12
CSVEGADYGYTF
TGCAGCGTTGAAGGGGCAGACTATGGCTACACCTTC
>TRBV29-1|.|.|TRBJ2-5|11
CSVGLGETQYF
TGCAGCGTCGGACTTGGGGAGACCCAGTACTTC
>TRBV29-1|.|.|TRBJ2-3|14
CSVSPGAIGDTQYF
TGCAGCGTTTCGCCGGGGGCCATTGGGGATACGCAGTATTTT
>TRBV29-1|.|.|TRBJ1-5|13
CSAQGDSNQPQHF
TGCAGCGCGCAGGGTGATAGCAATCAGCCCCAGCATTTT
>TRBV7-9|once|.|TRBJ1-1|14
CASKTHKEAGEAFF
TGTGCCAGCAAAACCCACAAGGAGGCAGGTGAAGCTTTCTTT